This T cell receptor beta chain was profiled in a study of T-cell memory formation after mild COVID-19. The CDR3 is made up of 15 amino acids. Germline loops: CDR1 SGHAT, CDR2 FQNNGV. Trimming left V 1 base short and J 2 bases short, with 10 bases between. Whole-study results and caveats: Clones contracting across day 15 to 85 had a balanced CD4/CD8 profile; later expanding clones leaned CD4+.

Sample barcodes and UMIs were carried by the TCR alpha and TCR beta cDNA libraries that 5'RACE generated with constant-segment primers. Each CDR3 protein is one row after TCRdb ran MiXCR on the 5' RACE reads. Of 350,000 or so distinct CDR3 sequences listed, 13% are singletons. This clonotype has more than one count but fewer than ten. Antigen: not known. V and J are TRBV11-2 and TRBJ2-3, with D perhaps TRBD1 or TRBD2 (5 bases each). The TCR comes from a young man who had mild COVID-19 (a few samples of this study predate the infection). Cell type and time point are not known. The material sequenced was PBMCs or a T cell subset sorted from them (not recorded which). CDR3 amino acids: CASSLGGKITDTQYF. The CDR3 bases are TGTGCCAGCAGCTTAGGGGGGAAAATCACAGATACGCAGTATTTT. Supplemented by reference TRBV11-2 and TRBJ2-3, the full variable domain reads EAGVAQSPRYKIIEKRQSVAFWCNPISGHATLYWYQQILGQGPKLLIQFQNNGVVDDSQLPKDRFSAERLKGVDSTLKIQPAKLEDSAVYLCASSLGGKITDTQYFGPGTRLTVL.